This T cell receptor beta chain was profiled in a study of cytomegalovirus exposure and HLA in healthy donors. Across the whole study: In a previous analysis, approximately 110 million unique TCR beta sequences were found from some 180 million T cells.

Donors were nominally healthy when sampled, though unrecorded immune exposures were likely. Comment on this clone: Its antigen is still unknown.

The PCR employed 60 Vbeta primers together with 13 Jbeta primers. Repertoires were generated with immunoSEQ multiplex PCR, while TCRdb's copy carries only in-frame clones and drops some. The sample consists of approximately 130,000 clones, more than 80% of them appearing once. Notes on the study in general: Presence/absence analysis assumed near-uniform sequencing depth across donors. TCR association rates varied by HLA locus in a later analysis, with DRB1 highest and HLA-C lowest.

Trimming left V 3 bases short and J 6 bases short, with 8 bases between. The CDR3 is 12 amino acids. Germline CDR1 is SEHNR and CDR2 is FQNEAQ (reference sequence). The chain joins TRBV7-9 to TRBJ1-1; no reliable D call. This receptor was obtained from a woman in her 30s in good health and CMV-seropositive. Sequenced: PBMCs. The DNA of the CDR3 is TGTGCCAGCAGCTTGATGGGCGCTGAAGCTTTCTTT. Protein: CASSLMGAEAFF.